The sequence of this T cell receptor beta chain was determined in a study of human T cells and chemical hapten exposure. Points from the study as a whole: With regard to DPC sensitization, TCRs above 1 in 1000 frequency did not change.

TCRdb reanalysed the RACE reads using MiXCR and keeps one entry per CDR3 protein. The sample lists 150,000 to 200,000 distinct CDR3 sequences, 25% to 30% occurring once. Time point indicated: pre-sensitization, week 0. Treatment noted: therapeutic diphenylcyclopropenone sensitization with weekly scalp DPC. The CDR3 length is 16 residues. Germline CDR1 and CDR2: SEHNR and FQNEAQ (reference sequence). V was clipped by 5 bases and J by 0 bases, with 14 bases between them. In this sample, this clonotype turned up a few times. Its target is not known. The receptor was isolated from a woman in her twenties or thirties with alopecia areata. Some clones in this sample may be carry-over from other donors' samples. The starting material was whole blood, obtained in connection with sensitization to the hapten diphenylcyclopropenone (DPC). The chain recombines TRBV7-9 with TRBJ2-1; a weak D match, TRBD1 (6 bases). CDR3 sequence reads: CASSRLGTSSYNEQFF. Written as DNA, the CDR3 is TGTGCCAGCAGCCGGCTGGGGACAAGCTCCTACAATGAGCAGTTCTTC.